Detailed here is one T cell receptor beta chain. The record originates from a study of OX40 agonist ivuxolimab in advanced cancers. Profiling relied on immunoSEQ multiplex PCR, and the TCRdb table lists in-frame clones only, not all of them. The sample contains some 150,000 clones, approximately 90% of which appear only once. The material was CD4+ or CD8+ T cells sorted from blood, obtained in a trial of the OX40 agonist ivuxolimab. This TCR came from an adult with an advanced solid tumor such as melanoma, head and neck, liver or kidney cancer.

CDR3 sequence (DNA): TGTGCCAGCAGCTTCTCTGGGCAGGGCGAGCAGTACTTC. Translation: CASSFSGQGEQYF. The gene calls are TRBV7-9 and TRBJ2-7; perhaps TRBD1 as D (5 bases). V was shortened by 3 bases and J by 6 bases, with 12 bases between the two germline ends. The V gene's germline CDR1 is SEHNR and CDR2 FQNEAQ (reference sequence). CDR3 size: 13 residues.